A selection of T cell receptor beta chains follows, all from one sample in a study of shared clonotypes between healthy human individuals. The data were produced by immunoSEQ multiplex PCR, yet TCRdb's version contains in-frame clones alone and is incomplete. The profile shows over 850,000 clones, around 82% of them singletons. The specimen sequenced was memory CD4+ T cells from PBMCs. These receptors were taken from a man younger than 35 in good health. Some clones in this sample may be carry-over from other donors' samples. Both conserved end residues are part of each CDR3. The D gene is left open where the match is weak. The size entry is marked missing in some rows and otherwise reads once, few, many or a size class.

j_call | d_call | clone_size | v_call | cdr3_aa | cdr3_nt
TRBJ2-3 | TRBD2 | NA | TRBV7-2 | CASSEGTSGDTQYF | TGTGCCAGCAGCGAGGGGACTAGCGGAGATACGCAGTATTTT
TRBJ2-3 | NA | NA | TRBV11-2 | CASSLRGLSTDTQYF | TGTGCCAGCAGCTTAAGGGGACTTAGCACAGATACGCAGTATTTT
TRBJ1-5 | NA | NA | TRBV7-3 | CASSFLQTNQPQHF | TGTGCCAGCAGCTTCCTCCAGACAAATCAGCCCCAGCATTTT
TRBJ2-2 | NA | NA | TRBV15 | CATSRDIPGELFF | TGTGCCACCAGCAGAGATATTCCCGGGGAGCTGTTTTTT
TRBJ2-7 | NA | NA | TRBV4-2 | CASSLTRGPYEQYF | TGTGCCAGCAGCCTCACACGGGGCCCCTACGAGCAGTACTTC
TRBJ2-7 | NA | NA | TRBV29-1 | CSVRRGQTHEQYF | TGCAGCGTTCGGAGGGGGCAGACCCACGAGCAGTACTTC
TRBJ2-1 | NA | NA | TRBV7-9 | CASSYFGTLDHNEQFF | TGTGCCAGCAGCTATTTCGGGACTCTGGACCACAATGAGCAGTTCTTC
TRBJ2-1 | TRBD2 | NA | TRBV28 | CASSHSGTRLTEQFF | TGTGCCAGCAGCCATTCCGGGACTAGACTTACTGAGCAGTTCTTC
TRBJ2-3 | TRBD2 | once | TRBV18 | CASSPLAGKTDTQYF | TGTGCCAGCTCACCTTTAGCGGGAAAGACAGATACGCAGTATTTT
TRBJ2-1 | TRBD2 | NA | TRBV6-6 | CASSKPGLAGAPEQFF | TGTGCCAGCAGTAAACCGGGACTAGCGGGAGCACCTGAGCAGTTCTTC
TRBJ2-3 | NA | NA | TRBV4-2 | CASSLDPRSTDTQYF | TGTGCCAGCAGCCTAGACCCTCGCTCTACAGATACGCAGTATTTT
TRBJ2-4 | TRBD2 | NA | TRBV11-2 | CASSPSTSGNIQYF | TGTGCCAGCAGCCCCTCGACTAGCGGAAACATTCAGTACTTC
TRBJ2-3 | NA | NA | TRBV27 | CARSFQGSDTQYF | TGTGCCCGCAGTTTTCAGGGATCAGATACGCAGTATTTT
TRBJ2-7 | NA | NA | TRBV7-2 | CASSFFGSSYEQYF | TGTGCCAGCAGCTTTTTCGGGAGCTCCTACGAGCAGTACTTC
TRBJ2-6 | NA | few | TRBV5-6 | CASSLEGAGANVLTF | TGTGCCAGCAGCTTGGAGGGGGCTGGGGCCAACGTCCTGACTTTC
TRBJ2-7 | NA | NA | TRBV25-1 | CASSQFYEQYF | TGTGCCAGCAGCCAGTTCTACGAGCAGTACTTC
TRBJ1-5 | NA | NA | TRBV7-9 | CASSLRADQPQHF | TGTGCCAGCAGCTTACGGGCGGACCAGCCCCAGCATTTT
TRBJ2-3 | NA | NA | TRBV4-2 | CASSQDPGRADTQYF | TGTGCCAGCAGCCAAGATCCGGGCAGGGCAGATACGCAGTATTTT
TRBJ1-4 | NA | few | TRBV28 | CASSSSGFEKLFF | NA
TRBJ1-4 | TRBD1 | NA | TRBV4-2 | CASSQDRGRDEKLFF | TGTGCCAGCAGCCAAGACAGGGGGCGAGATGAAAAACTGTTTTTT